This entry lists 14 T cell receptor beta chains sequenced from one sample in a study of T cells expressing NK-cell markers. With the 5' RACE reads reprocessed, TCRdb shows one record per CDR3 protein and no DNA. The sample totals approximately 420,000 distinct CDR3 sequences; its top ten clones hold around 10%. What was sequenced was blood T cells: a sorted CD56 or NKG2C T cell subset, CD4+ or CD8+ T cells, or bulk PBMC T cells (not recorded which). These receptors all stem from a woman aged 45-65 years in good health.

The chain combines TRBV27 with TRBJ2-3; TCRdb's assignment of TRBD2 cannot be checked, as there is no DNA. There are 15 residues in the CDR3. CDR1 is MNHEY, CDR2 SMNVEV, per germline (reference sequence). The CDR3 reads CASSFWTSGIDTQYF.

The chain combines TRBV21-1 with TRBJ2-5; lacking DNA, the TRBD1 call made by TCRdb goes unchecked. TRBV21-1 is assigned pseudogene status. The CDR3 length is 14 residues. CDR3 amino acids: CASIPGPNQETQYF.

This sequence joins TRBV18 and TRBJ2-2. The CDR3 has 19 residues. Germline V CDR1 and CDR2: KGHSH, LQKENI. The CDR3 loop is CASSPLSIGARSNTGELFF.

The chain is built from TRBV3-1 and TRBJ2-3; absent DNA, TCRdb's TRBD2 call cannot be checked. The CDR3 has 17 amino acids. Germline assignment: CDR1 LGHDT and CDR2 YNNKEL (reference sequence). CDR3 sequence: CASSQEGITSGRNTQYF.

The CDR3 protein is CAWMATNTGELFF. The chain links TRBV30 to TRBJ2-2. Germline assignment: CDR1 GTSNPN and CDR2 SVGIG (reference sequence). This CDR3 has 13 amino acids.

The rearrangement uses TRBV7-2 and TRBJ2-4; TCRdb's D gene call, TRBD2, goes unchecked for lack of DNA. In germline, CDR1 is SGHTA, CDR2 FQGNSA. The CDR3 has 20 amino acids. This CDR3 reads CASSLYNSGRALAAKNIQYF.

This chain uses TRBV7-2 with TRBJ2-3; TCRdb outputs TRBD1, but without DNA this stays unchecked. This CDR3 contains 14 residues. Germline loops: CDR1 SGHTA, CDR2 FQGNSA. The CDR3: CASSPGTITDTQYF.

The J gene is TRBJ1-2, the V gene TRBV12-3 or TRBV12-4; TCRdb names TRBD1, which stays unverified in the absence of DNA. This CDR3 comprises 17 residues. CDR3 sequence reads: CASSSPGTGVGNYGYTF.

V and J are TRBV12-3 or TRBV12-4 and TRBJ1-2. This CDR3 is 14 amino acids long. The CDR3 region is CASSLDGTAQGYTF.

This sequence joins TRBV3-1 and TRBJ2-4; as DNA is missing, the TRBD1 call by TCRdb cannot be tested. The V gene's germline CDR1 is LGHDT and CDR2 YNNKEL (reference sequence). This CDR3 contains 14 residues. The chain's CDR3 is CASSSTGGGVIQYF.

The chain combines TRBV7-9 with TRBJ2-5; TCRdb outputs TRBD2, but without DNA this stays unchecked. This CDR3 has 14 amino acids. Germline CDR1 SEHNR, CDR2 FQNEAQ (reference sequence). The CDR3 is CASSSEAVGETQYF.

V and J are TRBV9 and TRBJ1-6; without DNA, the TCRdb call of TRBD1 cannot be checked. The CDR3 extends over 15 amino acids. Germline CDR1 is SGDLS and CDR2 is YYNGEE. CDR3: CASSVSQGANSPLHF.

The genes are TRBV5-1 and TRBJ2-2; the D call from TCRdb, TRBD1, cannot be confirmed without DNA. CDR3 length equals 15 residues. The germline V gene has CDR1 SGHRS and CDR2 YFSETQ. The CDR3 loop reads CASSLDRSNTGELFF.

The chain couples TRBV20-1 to TRBJ2-7; the D gene TCRdb calls, TRBD1, cannot be checked with no DNA. CDR3 length equals 14 residues. The germline CDR1 and CDR2 sequences are DFQATT and SNEGSKA (reference sequence). CDR3 in amino acids: CSANPVYNPNEQYF.